This T cell receptor (beta chain) was captured in a study of cytomegalovirus exposure and HLA in healthy donors. Study-level points and caveats: Altogether, 164 TCR beta chains were recorded as cytomegalovirus-associated.

This clone was observed a few times. Its target is not known. The germline V gene has CDR1 SGHKS and CDR2 YYEKEE (reference sequence). The CDR3 contains 12 residues. The V end lost 4 bases, the J end lost 8 bases, and 10 bases lay between the germline ends. The PCR was carried out with 60 Vbeta primers and 13 Jbeta primers. The data were produced by immunoSEQ multiplex PCR, yet TCRdb's version contains in-frame clones alone and is incomplete. In the table there are around 100,000 clones, approximately 70% of which are singletons. This chain links TRBV5-5 with TRBJ2-1, with a weak D call TRBD2 (6 bases). The receptor's source is a man aged 25 to 45 in good health and CMV-seropositive. Source material: PBMCs. DNA for the CDR3: TGTGCCAGCAGCGAAGGCGGGGATGAGCAGTTCTTC. The encoded protein is CASSEGGDEQFF.